This T cell receptor (beta chain) emerged from a study of T cell clonality in common variable immunodeficiency. General observations from the study: Fewer deletions and N-nucleotide insertions were reportedly seen in common variable immunodeficiency TCR beta sequences. Fewer TCRbeta clones were shared among CVID subjects than controls.

V shed 3 bases, J shed 2 bases, and the junction held 7 bases outside the gene matches. The germline CDR1 and CDR2 sequences are DFQATT and SNEGSKA (reference sequence). The CDR3 consists of 14 residues. Control and CVID samples contributed equal amounts of genomic DNA. Here immunoSEQ multiplex PCR was the method, and the copy in TCRdb shows in-frame clones only, minus some. Singletons are absent from the sample, which has tens of thousands of clones. This clone was counted ten times or more. The target antigen is unknown. Read data end 3 residues before the CDR3 end; the end is taken from the germline J gene.

The chain combines TRBV20-1 with TRBJ2-7, with 7 bases fitting TRBD1. The material sequenced was peripheral blood mononuclear cells. The sequence was obtained from a person between 18 and 75 years old in good health. The covered CDR3 bases are TGCAGTGCTAGCGGATCGGGACAGACCTACGAG. It yields the protein CSASGSGQTYE. The whole CDR3 protein reads CSASGSGQTYEQYF.